This record covers a single T cell receptor beta chain. These data are taken from a study of regulatory T cells in long-lasting Graves disease. Time point defined: newly diagnosed GD, antithyroid drugs for less than 3 months. PBMC-extracted RNA yielded the TCR library. Assembly of TCR beta libraries relied on iRepertoire HTBI primers together with Arm-PCR of CDR3 regions. TCRdb re-called the multiplex PCR reads with MiXCR, one entry per CDR3 protein. The sample shows over 500,000 distinct CDR3 sequences, around 16% of them seen only once. These same records also appear under a second study, on T cells in Graves' hyperthyroidism and ophthalmopathy.

This clonotype originated in a man between 18 and 35 years old with Graves disease. The sequenced sample was peripheral blood mononuclear cells (PBMCs), obtained at new diagnosis, from a patient treated with antithyroid drugs.

CDR3 DNA sequence: TGCAGTGCTTACTTCTCCGGGACAGGGTCCCTCAATGAGCAGTTCTTC. Amino acid sequence: CSAYFSGTGSLNEQFF. The V and J genes are TRBV20-1 and TRBJ2-1; 9 bases line up with TRBD1. Germline-derived CDR1 and CDR2 are DFQATT and SNEGSKA (reference sequence). CDR3 size: 16 residues. V was clipped by 5 bases and J by 6 bases; unmatched bases: 14.